One sample yielded the 32 T cell receptor beta chains listed below, sequenced in a study of tumor-infiltrating lymphocytes in primary liver carcinoma. Priming with a constant-region primer yielded TCR beta cDNA from about 510 ng total RNA. Construction of TCR beta libraries relied on three successive nested multiplex PCR rounds employing slightly modified ARM-PCR. Two initial PCR rounds of around 10 cycles each paired TRBV1-TRBV30 forward primers with a C-beta reverse primer. One entry per CDR3 protein results from TCRdb running MiXCR on the multiplex PCR reads. The sample includes 150,000 to 200,000 distinct CDR3 sequences, 70% to 90% of them seen just once. Extraction of RNA together with DNA used 20-30 mg of unsorted bulk tissue. The sequenced material came from tumor tissue from primary liver carcinoma. The receptors were sampled from a man aged 35 to 55 with primary liver carcinoma and hepatitis B virus infection.

The chain uses TRBV6-5 and TRBJ2-1; perhaps TRBD2 as D (7 bases). V lost 7 bases and J 9 bases, leaving 19 bases between the germline ends. This CDR3 has 14 amino acids. Per the germline V gene, CDR1 is MNHEY and CDR2 is SVGAGI. The CDR3 nucleotides are TGTGCCAGCACCACCAGGACTAGGGACATTGAGCAGTTCTTC. Its protein product is CASTTRTRDIEQFF.

The CDR3 loop reads CASSPGGTEAFF. The CDR3 coding sequence is TGTGCCAGTAGCCCAGGGGGCACTGAAGCTTTCTTT. This chain links TRBV19 with TRBJ1-1; 7 nucleotides line up with TRBD1. The J segment lost 4 bases and the V segment lost 6 bases, leaving 2 bases of the junction unmatched. Germline values: CDR1 LNHDA, CDR2 SQIVND (reference sequence). The CDR3 loop spans 12 amino acids.

The chain combines TRBV4-2 with TRBJ2-3; 11 positions agree with TRBD2. This CDR3 is built from 19 residues. Germline loops: CDR1 LGHNA, CDR2 YNFKEQ. Trimming removed 6 bases from V and 7 bases from J; junction bases left unmatched: 21. The CDR3 here is CASRQWVAGGPVGTNTQYF. CDR3 in DNA: TGTGCCAGCAGACAATGGGTAGCGGGAGGGCCGGTTGGGACAAATACGCAGTATTTT.

Comment on this clonotype: A read error may account for a junction end that differs from germline. The V call is TRBV11-1, the J call TRBJ2-3; no firm D call. Germline CDR1 and CDR2: SGHAT and FQDESV (reference sequence). The CDR3 consists of 13 residues. The CDR3 sequence: CASRRKRSYEQYF. In nucleotides, the CDR3 is TGTGCCAGCAGGCGGAAGCGATCCTACGAGCAATATTTC.

Points on this clonotype: Germline and junction disagree at one end, which may indicate a read error. The chain recombines TRBV4-2 with TRBJ2-4; tentatively, D is TRBD1 (5 bases). Germline V gives CDR1 LGHNA, CDR2 YNFKEQ. CDR3 length: 14 amino acids. In nucleotides, the CDR3 is TGTGCCAACGGTTCGCAGGGAAGGGAAAAGATTCAGTACTTC. Residues: CANGSQGREKIQYF.

As to this clonotype: One junction end does not reproduce the germline sequence, and a read error may be involved. This sequence joins TRBV11-2 and TRBJ2-7; 11 bases agree with TRBD2. The CDR3 has 20 residues. Germline assignment: CDR1 SGHAT and CDR2 FQNNGV. The CDR3 sequence is CASSMMEGRTSGLSSYEQYF. Written as DNA, the CDR3 is TGTGCCAGCAGCATGATGGAGGGGAGGACTAGCGGGCTCAGCTCCTACGAACAGTACTTC.

About this clonotype itself: One junction end disagrees with the germline gene, perhaps due to a read error. This sequence joins TRBV12-3 or TRBV12-4 and TRBJ2-7; D is possibly TRBD2 (6 bases). The CDR3 length is 13 residues. The CDR3 spells CASSLGTGDERCF. CDR3 nucleotides: TGTGCCAGCAGTCTCGGGACTGGGGACGAGCGGTGCTTC.

As to this clonotype: Relative to the germline gene, one junction end is altered; a read error may explain this. The chain links TRBV29-1 to TRBJ1-2, with 8 bases fitting TRBD1. The germline V gene encodes CDR1 SQVTM and CDR2 ANQGSEA. The CDR3 is made up of 13 amino acids. CDR3: CIVRSGGAYDYNF. CDR3 in DNA: TGCATCGTCCGATCAGGGGGCGCCTATGACTACAACTTC.

V gene TRBV6-6 combines with J gene TRBJ1-3; unclear D gene. The germline V gene encodes CDR1 MNHNY and CDR2 SVGAGI (reference sequence). The CDR3 is 11 amino acids. Between the trimmed V and J ends, which lost 3 bases and 11 bases, there was a span of 8 bases. In DNA form, the CDR3 reads TGTGCCAGCAGTTATGAAAGCGCCATATATTTT. This sequence encodes CASSYESAIYF.

The count of this clonotype is one. One junction end disagrees with the germline gene, perhaps due to a read error. This chain links TRBV6-5 with TRBJ2-5; D may be TRBD1 or TRBD2 (6 bases each). Germline values: CDR1 MNHEY, CDR2 SVGAGI. CDR3 length: 13 residues. This chain's CDR3 is CTSSYPGAETEYF. As DNA, the CDR3 is TGTACCAGCAGTTACCCGGGGGCGGAGACCGAGTACTTC.

Regarding this clonotype: One junction end disagrees with the germline gene, perhaps due to a read error. The rearrangement links TRBV12-3 or TRBV12-4 to TRBJ2-7; 11 nucleotides align to TRBD2. The CDR3 is made up of 14 amino acids. CDR3 protein: CASSSQTSGGEHYF. CDR3 sequence (DNA): TGTGCCAGCAGCTCCCAAACTAGCGGGGGCGAGCACTACTTC.

The chain employs TRBV7-8 and TRBJ2-7; 10 bases agree with TRBD1. Germline assignment: CDR1 SGHVS and CDR2 FQNEAQ. This CDR3 spans 15 amino acids. The CDR3 DNA reads TGTACCACCAGCTCTTATGACAGGGGGCCCTACGAGCAGTACTTC. Residues: CTTSSYDRGPYEQYF. Based on the CDR3 plus reference TRBV7-8 and TRBJ2-7, the full variable domain is GAGVSQSPRYKVAKRGQDVALRCDPISGHVSLFWYQQALGQGPEFLTYFQNEAQLDKSGLPSDRFFAERPEGSVSTLKIQRTQQEDSAVYLCTTSSYDRGPYEQYFGPGTRLTVT.

The chain joins TRBV29-1 to TRBJ2-1; TRBD2 agrees at 8 bases. V was pared by 7 bases and J by 9 bases, with 14 bases of the junction left unmatched. CDR1 and CDR2 (germline): SQVTM, ANQGSEA. The CDR3 is made up of 14 amino acids. The DNA for the CDR3 is TGCAGCGGGCAAGGACCAGCGGGGGTAGGTGAGCAGTTCTTC. This codes for CSGQGPAGVGEQFF.

This clonotype was recorded only once. At one boundary the junction diverges from the germline segment, which might be a read error. The J gene is TRBJ2-3, the V gene TRBV5-1, with 7 bases fitting TRBD2. CDR1 and CDR2 from the germline V gene are SGHRS and YFSETQ. The CDR3 runs 14 residues. The CDR3 is CANSARTSPDTQYF. CDR3 DNA sequence: TGCGCCAACAGCGCCCGGACTAGTCCAGATACACAGTATTTT.

As regards this clonotype: Compared with germline, one end of the junction differs, possibly owing to a read error. The CDR3 nucleotides are TGCTGCGTTGTCGGACAAATCTATCAGCCCCAGCATTTT. Translated, it gives CCVVGQIYQPQHF. The chain recombines TRBV29-1 with TRBJ1-5; a possible D gene is TRBD1 (5 bases). The CDR3 loop spans 13 amino acids. Germline-derived CDR1 and CDR2 are SQVTM and ANQGSEA. The variable domain in full, completed from reference TRBV29-1 and TRBJ1-5, reads SAVISQKPSRDICQRGTSLTIQCQVDSQVTMMFWYRQQPGQSLTLIATANQGSEATYESGFVIDKFPISRPNLTFSTLTVSNMSPEDSSIYLCCVVGQIYQPQHFGDGTRLSIL.

V and J are TRBV11-2 and TRBJ2-3, with D unclear. Per the germline V gene, CDR1 is SGHAT and CDR2 is FQNNGV. There are 17 residues in the CDR3. Between the trimmed V and J ends, which lost 10 bases and 0 bases, there was a span of 23 bases. CDR3 sequence reads: CANSLDPGKTSTDTQYF. The CDR3 DNA sequence: TGTGCCAACAGTTTAGATCCGGGTAAGACTAGCACAGATACGCAGTATTTT.

Concerning this clonotype itself: A much more abundant neighbour one base away suggests this may be a read error. This rearrangement joins TRBV30 to TRBJ2-3; 11 bases match TRBD2. CDR3 size: 16 residues. Germline CDR1 reads GTSNPN; CDR2 reads SVGIG (reference sequence). The CDR3 DNA reads as TGTGCCTGGAGCCCCTTAGCGGGAGGGAGCATAGATACGCAGTATTTT. Its protein product is CAWSPLAGGSIDTQYF.

For this clonotype: Germline is not matched at one junction end, which may reflect a read error. This chain joins TRBV6-2 or TRBV6-3 and TRBJ2-1, with a possible D match to TRBD2 (6 bases). The germline V gene has CDR1 MNHEY and CDR2 SVGEGT. The CDR3 extends over 16 amino acids. The CDR3 nucleotides read TGTGCCAGGAGTCCGCCGGGAGAAGGCTCCTACAATGAGCAGTTTTTC. Its protein is CARSPPGEGSYNEQFF.

CDR3 sequence (DNA): TGCGGTGTTGCCAGGGGAGATGGCTACACCTTC. Amino acid sequence: CGVARGDGYTF. The chain combines TRBV29-1 with TRBJ1-2; a weak D match, TRBD1 (6 bases). The CDR3 runs 11 residues. CDR1 and CDR2 (germline): SQVTM, ANQGSEA.

On this clonotype: A much larger clone differs by one base, so this may be a read error. The gene calls are TRBV28 and TRBJ2-3; 7 bases are shared with TRBD1. Germline CDR1 MDHEN, CDR2 SYDVKM. There are 15 residues in the CDR3. CDR3 coding DNA: TGTGCCAGCAGTTTTGGGACAGCAGCCACATATACGCAGTATTTT. Translating it yields CASSFGTAATYTQYF.

Details on this clonotype: Its ends do not fully match the called genes, so a read error is possible. The V call is TRBV4-2, the J call TRBJ2-1, with unresolved D. The CDR3 is 13 amino acids. The germline CDR1 and CDR2 sequences are LGHNA and YNFKEQ. The DNA for the CDR3 is TGTGCCAGCAGCCATGATACAAACAATGATCAGTTCTTC. As protein: CASSHDTNNDQFF.

As to this clonotype: At one of its ends the junction is not consistent with the germline gene, which may arise from a read error. The CDR3 DNA reads as TGTGCCGTGTCTGTGGAGTTGGGTGGTGAAGGTTTCTTT. It specifies CAVSVELGGEGFF. This chain connects TRBV6-1 to TRBJ1-1; no reliable D call. Germline assignment: CDR1 MNHNS and CDR2 SASEGT. The CDR3 has 13 residues.

In regard to this clonotype: Mismatch with germline at one junction end may stem from a read error. V usage is TRBV11-2 and J usage is TRBJ2-2; D is possibly TRBD1 or TRBD2 (5 bases each). CDR3 length: 18 amino acids. Germline assignment: CDR1 SGHAT and CDR2 FQNNGV. The CDR3 DNA sequence: TGTACCAGCATCATCACCGTTACATGGACGGTGGGGACCGGGGAGCTGTTTTTC. The encoded protein is CTSIITVTWTVGTGELFF.

With respect to this clonotype: It may be a read error: a sequence one base away is much more abundant. V and J are TRBV5-4 and TRBJ1-1; D is unresolved. This CDR3 comprises 15 residues. Germline values: CDR1 SGHNT, CDR2 YYREEE (reference sequence). Deletions cut 4 bases from V and 0 bases from J, with 13 bases between. Written as DNA, the CDR3 is TGTGCCAGCAGCGAGGGCAGTGCGTTGAACACTGAAGCTTTCTTT. Protein sequence: CASSEGSALNTEAFF. Together with reference TRBV5-4 and TRBJ1-1, the CDR3 gives the full variable domain: ETGVTQSPTHLIKTRGQQVTLRCSSQSGHNTVSWYQQALGQGPQFIFQYYREEENGRGNFPPRFSGLQFPNYSSELNVNALELDDSALYLCASSEGSALNTEAFFGQGTRLTVV.

Comments on this clonotype: An end of the junction does not agree with germline; a read error may underlie this. The chain joins TRBV7-2 to TRBJ2-2; no firm D call. The germline V gene encodes CDR1 SGHTA and CDR2 FQGNSA. This CDR3 region has 13 residues. CDR3 region: CANSLNSLGELFF. DNA for the CDR3: TGTGCCAACAGCTTAAATAGTCTCGGGGAGCTGTTTTTT.

Regarding this clonotype: The junction departs from the called germline gene at one end, perhaps through a read error. The chain uses TRBV6-1 and TRBJ1-1; D is uncertain. Germline lookup yields CDR1 MNHNS and CDR2 SASEGT. This CDR3 is 13 amino acids long. CDR3 amino acids: CASSVEGGTEAFF. CDR3 nucleotides: TGTGCCAGCAGTGTCGAGGGAGGAACTGAAGCCTTCTTT.

Note on this clonotype: Since a much larger clone is just one base distant, this may be a read error. This sequence joins TRBV7-2 and TRBJ2-7; 12 positions match TRBD1. CDR3 length equals 16 residues. CDR1 and CDR2 from the germline V gene are SGHTA and FQGNSA. CDR3 DNA: TGTCCCAGCAGTTTTGGACCGGGACAGGGGGCACGCGAGCAGTACTTC. It is translated as CPSSFGPGQGAREQYF.

This clonotype was picked up a small number of times. One base away lies a much larger clone, so this may be a sequencing read error. The genes are TRBV13 and TRBJ2-6; perhaps TRBD2 as D (7 bases). CDR3 length: 16 amino acids. The V gene lost 4 bases and the J gene lost 8 bases, with 18 bases spanning the gap. From germline, CDR1 is PRHDT and CDR2 FYEKMQ (reference sequence). CDR3 nucleotides: TGTGCCAGCAGCTCAGAGGGGGGGAGTGAGACCAACGTCCTGACTTTC. Encoded protein: CASSSEGGSETNVLTF.

For this clonotype: One end of the junction varies from germline; a read error may be responsible. The V and J genes are TRBV6-1 and TRBJ1-4; maybe TRBD1 (5 bases). The CDR3 length is 16 residues. Germline V gives CDR1 MNHNS, CDR2 SASEGT. CDR3 in amino acids: CASNEAGVATNEKLFF. The CDR3 DNA follows: TGTGCAAGCAATGAAGCGGGGGTTGCAACTAATGAAAAACTGTTTTTT.

Concerning this clonotype itself: One end of the junction does not line up with germline, which may come from a read error. V is TRBV11-3 and J is TRBJ2-1; perhaps TRBD1 as D (5 bases). The CDR3 runs 14 residues. Germline V lookup: CDR1 SGHNT, CDR2 YENEEA. The CDR3 here is CASSLGVRNNEQFF. The CDR3 DNA follows: TGTGCTAGCAGCTTAGGGGTAAGGAACAATGAGCAGTTCTTC.

For this clonotype: The junction and the germline gene differ at one end; a read error may be behind it. The rearrangement links TRBV6-1 to TRBJ2-6; D could derive from TRBD1 or TRBD2 (5 bases each). This CDR3 is 15 amino acids long. The germline CDR1 and CDR2 sequences are MNHNS and SASEGT. DNA for the CDR3: TGTGCCAGCAGTCCCCGAGGGGCTGGGGCCAACGTCCCGTCTTTC. Its translation: CASSPRGAGANVPSF.

As to this clonotype: A read error may explain this, as a much larger clone is one base away. This chain uses TRBV30 with TRBJ2-1, with 7 nucleotides matching TRBD2. Germline-derived CDR1 and CDR2 are GTSNPN and SVGIG (reference sequence). The J segment lost 12 bases and the V segment lost 8 bases, leaving 16 bases of the junction unmatched. The CDR3 loop spans 13 amino acids. The CDR3 spells CARAGDRRAPQFF. CDR3 in DNA: TGTGCCCGGGCGGGGGACCGACGAGCCCCGCAGTTCTTC.